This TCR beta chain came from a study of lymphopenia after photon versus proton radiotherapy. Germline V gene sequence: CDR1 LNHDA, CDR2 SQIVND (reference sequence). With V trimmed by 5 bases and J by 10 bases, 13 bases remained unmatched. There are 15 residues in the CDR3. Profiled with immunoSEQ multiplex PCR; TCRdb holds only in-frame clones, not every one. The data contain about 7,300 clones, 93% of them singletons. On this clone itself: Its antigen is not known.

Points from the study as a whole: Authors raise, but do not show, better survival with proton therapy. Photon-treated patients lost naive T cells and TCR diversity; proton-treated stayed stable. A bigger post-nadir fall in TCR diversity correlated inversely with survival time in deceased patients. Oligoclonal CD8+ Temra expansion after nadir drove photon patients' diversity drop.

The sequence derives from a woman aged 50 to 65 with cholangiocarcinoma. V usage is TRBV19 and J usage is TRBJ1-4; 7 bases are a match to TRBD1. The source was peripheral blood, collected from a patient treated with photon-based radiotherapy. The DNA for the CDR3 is TGTGCCAGTAGTTCCTACACAAATTGGACAGGAAAACTGTTTTTT. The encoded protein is CASSSYTNWTGKLFF.